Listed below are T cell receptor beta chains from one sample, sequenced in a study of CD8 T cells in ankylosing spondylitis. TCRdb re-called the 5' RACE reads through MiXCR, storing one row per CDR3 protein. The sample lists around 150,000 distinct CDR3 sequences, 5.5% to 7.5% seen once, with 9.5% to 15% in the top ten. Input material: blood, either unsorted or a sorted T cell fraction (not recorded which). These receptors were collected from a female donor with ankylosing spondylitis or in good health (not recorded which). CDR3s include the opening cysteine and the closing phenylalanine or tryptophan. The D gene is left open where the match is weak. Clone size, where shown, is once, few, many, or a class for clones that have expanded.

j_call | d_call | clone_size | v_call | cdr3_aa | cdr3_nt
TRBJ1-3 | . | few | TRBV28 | CASSRKGGGNTIYF | TGTGCCAGCAGTCGGAAGGGGGGTGGAAACACCATATATTTT
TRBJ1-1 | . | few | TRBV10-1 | CANPPGVRTEAFF | TGCGCCAACCCGCCGGGGGTGAGAACTGAAGCTTTCTTT
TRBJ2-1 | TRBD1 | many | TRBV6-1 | CASRDRGQHEQFF | TGTGCCAGTCGGGACAGGGGGCAGCATGAGCAGTTCTTC
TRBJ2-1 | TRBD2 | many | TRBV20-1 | CSAASGGSYNEQFF | TGCAGTGCTGCAAGCGGGGGTTCCTACAATGAGCAGTTCTTC
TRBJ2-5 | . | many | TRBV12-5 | CASSRDQETQYF | TGTGCTAGTTCCCGGGACCAAGAGACCCAGTACTTC
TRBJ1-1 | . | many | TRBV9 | CASSVEIMNTEAFF | TGTGCCAGCAGCGTAGAGATTATGAACACTGAAGCTTTCTTT
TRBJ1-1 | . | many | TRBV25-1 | CASSVFTEAFF | TGTGCCAGCAGTGTGTTCACTGAAGCTTTCTTT
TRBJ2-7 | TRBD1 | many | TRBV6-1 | CASRNTGGSSYEQYF | TGTGCCAGCAGAAATACAGGGGGGAGCTCCTACGAGCAGTACTTC
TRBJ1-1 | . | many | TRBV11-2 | CASSLTGTQGAFF | TGTGCCAGCAGCTTAACCGGGACGCAGGGAGCTTTCTTT
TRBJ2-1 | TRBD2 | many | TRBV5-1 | CASSLILAGNYNEQFF | TGCGCCAGCAGCTTGATTCTAGCGGGGAATTACAATGAGCAGTTCTTC
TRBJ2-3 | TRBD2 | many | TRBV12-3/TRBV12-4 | CASSLSPSGTLRPDTQYF | TGTGCCAGCAGTTTAAGCCCTAGCGGAACCCTTCGGCCGGATACGCAGTATTTT
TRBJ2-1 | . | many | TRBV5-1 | CASSFLEGSPINEQFF | TGCGCCAGCAGCTTCCTCGAGGGTTCCCCCATCAATGAGCAGTTCTTC
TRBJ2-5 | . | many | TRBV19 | CATRRGETQYF | TGTGCCACTAGGCGGGGTGAGACCCAGTACTTC
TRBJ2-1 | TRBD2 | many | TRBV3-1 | CASSQGAGDRFF | TGTGCCAGCAGCCAAGGAGCGGGGGATCGTTTCTTC
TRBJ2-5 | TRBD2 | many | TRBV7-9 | CASSPLGLDQETQYF | TGTGCCAGCAGCCCCCTCGGACTAGATCAAGAGACCCAGTACTTC
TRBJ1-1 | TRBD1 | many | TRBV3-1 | CASSQAWRPTGGGAFF | TGTGCCAGCAGCCAAGCATGGAGGCCGACAGGGGGCGGAGCTTTCTTT
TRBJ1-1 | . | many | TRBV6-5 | CASSYSLQGRSNTEAFF | TGTGCCAGCAGTTACTCTCTCCAGGGAAGATCGAACACTGAAGCTTTCTTT
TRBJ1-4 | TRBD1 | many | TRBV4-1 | CASSQFGPTGGSHEKLFF | TGCGCCAGCAGCCAATTTGGACCGACAGGGGGGTCCCATGAAAAACTGTTTTTT
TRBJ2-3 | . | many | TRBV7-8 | CASRDSGGDTQYF | TGTGCCAGCAGGGATAGCGGTGGGGATACGCAGTATTTT
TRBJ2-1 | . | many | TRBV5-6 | CASSRAYNEQFF | TGTGCCAGCAGTCGGGCCTACAATGAGCAGTTCTTC
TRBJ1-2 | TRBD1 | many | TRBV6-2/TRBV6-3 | CASRPTGAYGYTF | TGTGCCAGCAGACCGACAGGGGCCTATGGCTACACCTTC
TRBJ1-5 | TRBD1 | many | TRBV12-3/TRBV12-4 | CASSLADRSNQPQHF | TGTGCCAGCAGTTTAGCGGACAGGTCCAATCAGCCCCAGCATTTT
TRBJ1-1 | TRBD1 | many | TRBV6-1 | CASSGGGQGPFF | TGTGCCAGCAGTGGAGGGGGACAGGGTCCTTTCTTT
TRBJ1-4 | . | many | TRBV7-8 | CASSFDSFNEKLFF | TGTGCCAGCAGCTTCGACAGCTTCAATGAAAAACTGTTTTTT
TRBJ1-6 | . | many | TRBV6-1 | CASSLYSPSSYNSPLHF | TGTGCCAGCAGCCTTTACAGCCCGAGCTCCTATAATTCACCCCTCCACTTT
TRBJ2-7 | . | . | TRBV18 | CASSPRQDSSYEQYF | TGTGCCAGCTCACCCCGACAGGACAGCTCCTACGAGCAGTACTTC
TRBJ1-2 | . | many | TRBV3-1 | CASSPSSDYGYTF | TGTGCCAGCAGCCCAAGTTCGGACTATGGCTACACCTTC
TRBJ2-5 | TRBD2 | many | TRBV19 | CASRTLAGENTPQYF | TGTGCCAGTAGAACTCTAGCGGGGGAAAATACCCCCCAGTACTTC
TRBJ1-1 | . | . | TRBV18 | CASSRQRNRPSEAFF | TGTGCCAGCTCACGCCAGAGGAATCGGCCCTCTGAAGCTTTCTTT
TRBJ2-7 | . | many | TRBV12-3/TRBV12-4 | CASTASASSYEQYF | TGTGCCAGCACCGCCTCGGCTAGCTCCTACGAGCAGTACTTC
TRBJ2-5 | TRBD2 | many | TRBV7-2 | CASSLTGTSEGTQYF | TGTGCCAGCAGTCTGACCGGGACTAGTGAGGGGACCCAGTACTTC